A selection of T cell receptor beta chains follows, all from one sample in a study of T cell responses to AZD1222 COVID-19 vaccine. Some clones are missing from TCRdb's copy, which holds only in-frame ones; the method was immunoSEQ multiplex PCR. The sample holds approximately 150,000 clones; 90% to 95% are singletons and the top ten take 10% to 15%. The sequences come from peripheral blood, collected after recovery from COVID-19. The receptors were sampled from an adult who had recovered from COVID-19. CDR3s include the opening cysteine and the closing phenylalanine or tryptophan. The D gene is left open where the match is weak. Expanded clones get a size class; other rows say once, few or many, or leave the size out.

abundance	v_gene	j_gene	d_gene	CDR3aa
-	TRBV28	TRBJ2-1	TRBD2	CASSPRGAGGRNEQFF
-	TRBV18	TRBJ2-1	-	CASSPPVGANEQFF
-	TRBV29-1	TRBJ1-3	-	CSVEEGWGNTIYF
-	TRBV7-6	TRBJ1-1	-	CASSLGLSMEAFF
-	TRBV5-1	TRBJ2-7	-	CASSSLTSRSSYEQYF
-	TRBV19	TRBJ1-2	-	CASRDSRTDYGYTF
-	TRBV25-1	TRBJ1-4	TRBD1	CASSELTGGLGANEKLFF
once	TRBV6-5	TRBJ1-2	TRBD1	CASRTGAQNYGYTF
-	TRBV19	TRBJ2-2	-	CASSTHLDTGELFF
-	TRBV27	TRBJ1-1	-	CASSSLKGTVNTEAFF
-	TRBV5-1	TRBJ2-7	-	CASSLGSGGEQYF
-	TRBV30	TRBJ1-4	TRBD1	CAWTGQHTTNEKLFF
few	TRBV5-8	TRBJ2-2	-	CASSLFGQGRTGELFF
once	TRBV4-1	TRBJ2-7	-	CASSHGGLQDYEQYF
-	TRBV7-9	TRBJ2-5	-	CASSVGTSQETQYF